The next 17 T cell receptor beta chains were all read from a single sample in a study of blood T cells in healthy people across ages. PCR was performed a second time for 7 to 11 cycles using a sample-barcoded 5' primer and a J-beta primer mix. MiXCR, run by TCRdb on the 5' RACE reads, gives a single entry per CDR3 protein. The sample consists of roughly 640,000 distinct CDR3 sequences, roughly 30% of them appearing once. The sequenced material came from blood. These receptors were collected from a woman older than 75 in good health.

The chain recombines TRBV15 with TRBJ2-7; D not resolved. Trimming took off 2 bases at V and 3 bases at J, with 8 bases between the two ends. The CDR3 is 13 amino acids. Germline assignment: CDR1 LNHNV and CDR2 YYDKDF (reference sequence). Here the CDR3 DNA reads TGTGCCACCAGCAGACCCCCCAACTACGAGCAGTACTTC. Its protein product is CATSRPPNYEQYF.

This clonotype was seen ten or more times. The chain links TRBV7-9 to TRBJ1-6; 8 bases map to TRBD1. V lost 3 bases to trimming and J lost 9 bases; unmatched junction nucleotides: 7. CDR1 and CDR2 from the germline V gene are SEHNR and FQNEAQ (reference sequence). The CDR3 loop spans 15 amino acids. Written as DNA, the CDR3 is TGTGCCAGCAGCTTCCTGACAGGGGCGGCTTCACCCCTCCACTTT. Protein sequence: CASSFLTGAASPLHF. Full variable domain (outside the CDR3, taken from reference TRBV7-9 and TRBJ1-6): DTGVSQNPRHKITKRGQNVTFRCDPISEHNRLYWYRQTLGQGPEFLTYFQNEAQLEKSRLLSDRFSAERPKGSFSTLEIQRTEQGDSAMYLCASSFLTGAASPLHFGNGTRLTVT.

As concerns this clonotype: This may stem from a read error, because a much larger clone lies one nucleotide away. In DNA, the CDR3 is TGTGCCTGGAGTGTGTCAGAGCACTTTTCCTACGAGCAGTACTTC. Translating gives CAWSVSEHFSYEQYF. V is TRBV30 and J is TRBJ2-7; the D is unclear. V lost 0 bases and J 1 base, leaving 13 bases between the germline ends. This CDR3 spans 15 amino acids. Germline V CDR1 and CDR2: GTSNPN, SVGIG (reference sequence). Using reference TRBV30 and TRBJ2-7 for the parts outside the CDR3, the full variable domain is SQTIHQWPATLVQPVGSPLSLECTVEGTSNPNLYWYRQAAGRGLQLLFYSVGIGQISSEVPQNLSASRPQDRQFILSSKKLLLSDSGFYLCAWSVSEHFSYEQYFGPGTRLTVT.

V is TRBV2 and J is TRBJ1-1; possible D gene TRBD1, 5 bases. Germline V lookup: CDR1 SNHLY, CDR2 FYNNEI. The CDR3 has 15 residues. The V end lost 6 bases, the J end lost 4 bases, and 18 bases lay between the germline ends. This chain's CDR3 is CASSEIPGRFTEAFF. The DNA for the CDR3 is TGTGCCAGCAGCGAGATCCCAGGGAGGTTCACTGAAGCTTTCTTT. The entire variable domain, with the rest obtained from reference TRBV2 and TRBJ1-1, is as follows: EPEVTQTPSHQVTQMGQEVILRCVPISNHLYFYWYRQILGQKVEFLVSFYNNEISEKSEIFDDQFSVERPDGSNFTLKIRSTKLEDSAMYFCASSEIPGRFTEAFFGQGTRLTVV.

The CDR3 DNA reads TGTGCCAGCAGCCACCGACTAGCGGGGACAGATACGCAGTATTTT. Translation: CASSHRLAGTDTQYF. The chain is built from TRBV3-1 and TRBJ2-3; 11 nucleotides line up with TRBD2. The CDR3 covers 15 residues. Germline loops: CDR1 LGHDT, CDR2 YNNKEL (reference sequence). With V trimmed by 3 bases and J by 3 bases, 2 bases remained unmatched.

This clonotype has ten or more counts. The rearrangement links TRBV12-3 or TRBV12-4 to TRBJ1-2; 7 bases are shared with TRBD1. V lost 5 bases and J lost 7; bases outside the gene matches: 10. This CDR3 region has 14 residues. The CDR3 DNA reads as TGTGCCAGCAGTCGACAGGGTAAGGACTCTGGCTACACCTTC. Its translation is CASSRQGKDSGYTF.

This clonotype was found many times. CDR3 region: CASSLGTSGGADTQYF. CDR3 nucleotides: TGTGCCAGCAGTCTCGGGACTAGCGGGGGCGCAGATACGCAGTATTTT. This chain uses TRBV12-3 or TRBV12-4 with TRBJ2-3; the match to TRBD2 covers 14 bases. This CDR3 has 16 residues. The V and J ends lost 5 bases and 4 bases, in that order; junction bases with no gene match: 5.

In regard to this clonotype: A clone one base away is much larger, so this may be a read error. J is TRBJ2-3 and V is TRBV7-8; possibly TRBD1 for D (6 bases). V gave up 0 bases and J gave up 5 bases, with 9 bases separating them. CDR1 SGHVS and CDR2 FQNEAQ come from the germline V gene. CDR3 length: 14 residues. CDR3 in DNA: TGTGCCAGCAGCTTAGCCAGGGGCAGAGATACGCAGTATTTT. It codes for CASSLARGRDTQYF. The full variable domain, completed using reference TRBV7-8 and TRBJ2-3, is GAGVSQSPRYKVAKRGQDVALRCDPISGHVSLFWYQQALGQGPEFLTYFQNEAQLDKSGLPSDRFFAERPEGSVSTLKIQRTQQEDSAVYLCASSLARGRDTQYFGPGTRLTVL.

This clonotype has only a few counts. CDR3 sequence: CASSPSGRANQPQHF. The CDR3 region has the DNA TGCGCCAGCAGCCCCTCAGGGAGGGCCAATCAGCCCCAGCATTTT. The V and J genes are TRBV4-1 and TRBJ1-5; D is perhaps TRBD1 (5 bases). CDR3 size: 15 residues. CDR1 and CDR2 from the germline V gene are MGHRA and YSYEKL. V dropped 4 bases and J dropped 3 bases, with 13 bases sitting between them.

CDR3: CSARRTGGTGELFF. The CDR3 DNA sequence: TGCAGTGCTAGAAGGACAGGGGGCACCGGGGAGCTGTTTTTT. The gene calls are TRBV20-1 and TRBJ2-2, with 10 bases matching TRBD1. The CDR3 has 14 amino acids. CDR1 DFQATT and CDR2 SNEGSKA come from the germline V gene (reference sequence). V was pared by 2 bases and J by 4 bases, with 1 base of the junction left unmatched.

The table lists this clonotype with many counts. The chain joins TRBV20-1 to TRBJ1-1, with D possibly being TRBD1 (5 bases). V was trimmed by 1 base and J by 3 bases, leaving 12 bases between them. Per germline, CDR1 DFQATT and CDR2 SNEGSKA (reference sequence). The CDR3 has 14 amino acids. CDR3 residues: CSARVGGRDTEAFF. The CDR3 nucleotides are TGCAGTGCTAGAGTCGGGGGTCGGGACACTGAAGCTTTCTTT.

This clonotype was observed a few times. This may be a read error, as it is one base from a much larger clone. This rearrangement joins TRBV9 to TRBJ1-1, with D unresolved. Germline CDR1 SGDLS, CDR2 YYNGEE. The CDR3 loop spans 15 amino acids. This CDR3 reads CGSSVEAAMNTEAFF. The CDR3, as DNA: TGTGGCAGCAGCGTAGAGGCGGCGATGAACACTGAAGCTTTCTTT.

This clonotype has a count of ten or more. CDR3 amino acids: CAISEYSGFDNEQFF. The CDR3 bases are TGTGCCATCAGTGAGTATAGCGGGTTCGACAATGAGCAGTTCTTC. The chain carries TRBV10-3 and TRBJ2-1; the match to TRBD2 covers 7 bases. Unmatched junction bases numbered 5, after V lost 1 base and J lost 5 bases. Germline V gives CDR1 ENHRY, CDR2 SYGVKD. The CDR3 runs 15 residues.

The sample holds a few counts of this clonotype. The chain recombines TRBV9 with TRBJ2-1; the D is unclear. This CDR3 comprises 15 residues. The germline V and J ends were trimmed by 0 bases and 2 bases, with 9 bases remaining between them. The germline CDR1 and CDR2 sequences are SGDLS and YYNGEE. For the CDR3, the DNA is TGTGCCAGCAGCGTAGACGGAACGGCCTACAATGAGCAGTTCTTC. Translating it yields CASSVDGTAYNEQFF.

The sample holds a few counts of this clonotype. The chain employs TRBV20-1 and TRBJ2-7; the D is unclear. The V end was cut by 2 bases, the J end by 7 bases, with 15 bases between. There are 13 residues in the CDR3. Germline V gene lookup returns CDR1 DFQATT and CDR2 SNEGSKA (reference sequence). In DNA form, the CDR3 reads TGCAGTGCTAGAAGGGATAGTTACAATGAGCAGTACTTC. Amino acids: CSARRDSYNEQYF.

The gene calls are TRBV20-1 and TRBJ2-5; D is undetermined. From germline, CDR1 is DFQATT and CDR2 SNEGSKA (reference sequence). The length of the CDR3 is 15 residues. V was shortened by 6 bases and J by 1 base, with 18 bases between the two germline ends. CDR3 protein: CSATLDDWAQETQYF. The CDR3 nucleotides are TGCAGTGCCACACTTGACGATTGGGCCCAAGAGACCCAGTACTTC.

The V gene is TRBV29-1, the J gene TRBJ2-5; D call uncertain. The closer fit of TRBJ2-7 to the DNA end suggests the J call may be wrong. The CDR3 extends over 12 amino acids. CDR1 is SQVTM, CDR2 ANQGSEA, per germline. The CDR3: CSVGYISGEQYF. The CDR3 DNA follows: TGCAGCGTTGGCTATATATCGGGCGAGCAGTACTTC.